This record looks at one T cell receptor (beta chain) sequence and its context. The data derive from a study of blood T cell repertoires in COVID-19. Study summary: Samples came from the United States, Italy and Spain, spanning acute and convalescent COVID-19. Sources were T cells, B-cell-depleted T cells, or PBMCs; the material itself was cDNA or gDNA.

This CDR3 contains 17 residues. V was clipped by 2 bases and J by 2 bases; unmatched bases: 9. Germline V CDR1 and CDR2: MNHEY, SMNVEV (reference sequence). In the authors' methods: Estimation of nucleated cell counts was performed using reference gene primer amplification. The data were produced by immunoSEQ multiplex PCR, yet TCRdb's version contains in-frame clones alone and is incomplete. That table is the source of V, J and clone size, and D and trimming were worked out from the DNA. Among over 150,000 clones listed, approximately 80% were seen once. Seattle patient enrollment occurred during active infection, with longitudinal follow-up thereafter.

The specimen was peripheral blood. The rearrangement joins TRBV27 to TRBJ2-5; TRBD2 aligns across 9 bases. The receptor's source is a woman of 80 years or more with COVID-19, enrolled during active disease. The DNA for the CDR3 is TGTGCCAGCAGTTTACAAGGCGGGCTAGCGGGACAAGAGACCCAGTACTTC. Protein: CASSLQGGLAGQETQYF.